A single sample gave rise to the 14 T cell receptor beta chains below, sequenced in a study of cytomegalovirus exposure and HLA in healthy donors. Amplification used 60 Vbeta primers and 13 Jbeta primers. Sequenced by immunoSEQ multiplex PCR; TCRdb stores in-frame clones only, minus some. Of under 150,000 clones listed, 76% are singletons. Sequences were obtained from PBMCs. The receptors were gathered from a man aged 18 to 30 in good health and CMV-seronegative.

This clone was picked up a small number of times. The J gene is TRBJ1-4, the V gene TRBV9; TRBD1 agrees at 7 bases. With V trimmed by 4 bases and J by 8 bases, 8 bases remained unmatched. Germline values: CDR1 SGDLS, CDR2 YYNGEE. The CDR3 loop spans 14 amino acids. This CDR3 reads CASSQDRDREKLFF. CDR3 sequence (DNA): TGTGCCAGCAGCCAAGACAGGGACCGCGAAAAACTGTTTTTT.

V gene TRBV30 combines with J gene TRBJ1-4, with 7 bases matching TRBD1. This CDR3 contains 17 residues. Germline CDR1 reads GTSNPN; CDR2 reads SVGIG (reference sequence). V lost 2 bases to trimming and J lost 8 bases; unmatched junction nucleotides: 17. Written as DNA, the CDR3 is TGTGCCTGGAGTCCACTGGAGGGGGCCAGGGGCGGAGAAAAACTGTTTTTT. Amino acids: CAWSPLEGARGGEKLFF. Complete variable domain (other parts from reference TRBV30 and TRBJ1-4): SQTIHQWPATLVQPVGSPLSLECTVEGTSNPNLYWYRQAAGRGLQLLFYSVGIGQISSEVPQNLSASRPQDRQFILSSKKLLLSDSGFYLCAWSPLEGARGGEKLFFGSGTQLSVL.

V gene TRBV30 combines with J gene TRBJ2-5, with 9 bases fitting TRBD2. Germline values: CDR1 GTSNPN, CDR2 SVGIG (reference sequence). V dropped 2 bases and J dropped 7; count of bases not matched to a gene: 2. This CDR3 has 12 amino acids. CDR3 loop: CAWSPRGGTQYF. Here the CDR3 DNA reads TGTGCCTGGAGTCCGCGGGGGGGGACCCAGTACTTC.

The V gene is TRBV9, the J gene TRBJ1-4; 8 nucleotides align to TRBD1. Germline V gene sequence: CDR1 SGDLS, CDR2 YYNGEE. The CDR3 sequence is 17 residues long. Trimming cost V 2 bases and J 7 bases; bases outside gene matches: 13. The CDR3 sequence: CASSVYGDRGDTEKLFF. The CDR3 coding sequence is TGTGCCAGCAGCGTCTACGGAGACAGGGGAGATACTGAAAAACTGTTTTTT.

This clone has only a few counts. The chain recombines TRBV28 with TRBJ1-1; a weak D match, TRBD1 (6 bases). The CDR3 totals 16 residues. Deletions cut 7 bases from V and 6 bases from J, with 24 bases between. Germline V gene lookup returns CDR1 MDHEN and CDR2 SYDVKM. The CDR3 reads CASTSGGGSSVAEAFF. The CDR3, as DNA: TGTGCCAGCACCTCGGGGGGGGGCTCCTCGGTCGCTGAAGCTTTCTTT.

The rearrangement joins TRBV2 to TRBJ2-3; TRBD2 is a possible D gene (7 bases). The CDR3 contains 16 residues. CDR1 and CDR2 (germline): SNHLY, FYNNEI. The ends were cut back, 8 bases at V and 0 bases at J, with 18 bases in the middle. DNA for the CDR3: TGTGCCAGCTCATGGGGGCTAGCGGCTAGCACAGATACGCAGTATTTT. Translated, it gives CASSWGLAASTDTQYF.

Worth noting for this clone: The sample contains more than one DNA sequence encoding this CDR3. The chain is built from TRBV6-5 and TRBJ1-5, with 7 bases identical to TRBD1. The germline gives CDR1 MNHEY, CDR2 SVGAGI. CDR3 length: 15 amino acids. Losses at the gene ends were 3 bases for V and 4 bases for J; bases not matched to a gene: 6. CDR3: CASSYGGGGNQPQHF. The CDR3 bases are TGTGCCAGCAGTTATGGAGGGGGCGGGAATCAGCCCCAGCATTTT.

This sequence joins TRBV19 and TRBJ1-5, with 9 bases identical to TRBD1. Germline V gene lookup returns CDR1 LNHDA and CDR2 SQIVND (reference sequence). After removal of 6 bases from V and 5 bases from J, the junction contained 5 bases not matched to a gene. The CDR3 consists of 14 residues. The CDR3 nucleotides read TGTGCCAGTAGCCTGGGACAGGGCCATCAGCCCCAGCATTTT. Its protein product is CASSLGQGHQPQHF.

This chain connects TRBV6-1 to TRBJ2-1, with TRBD2 as a possible D gene (6 bases). Germline CDR1 and CDR2: MNHNS and SASEGT. Between the trimmed V and J ends, which lost 7 bases and 10 bases, there was a span of 23 bases. CDR3 length: 15 amino acids. The CDR3 spells CASTAEGTIPSEQFF. DNA for the CDR3: TGTGCCAGCACCGCGGAGGGGACGATCCCGTCGGAGCAGTTCTTC.

The chain links TRBV7-9 to TRBJ2-5; no clear D. The V gene lost 5 bases and the J gene lost 3 bases, with 10 bases spanning the gap. Germline-derived CDR1 and CDR2 are SEHNR and FQNEAQ (reference sequence). CDR3 length: 13 amino acids. As DNA, the CDR3 is TGTGCCAGCAGCCCCCAGGTAGAAGAGACCCAGTACTTC. Amino acids: CASSPQVEETQYF.

V and J are TRBV6-5 and TRBJ2-3; maybe TRBD2 (5 bases). The CDR3 has 15 amino acids. Trimming removed 3 bases from V and 0 bases from J, with 10 bases in between. From germline, CDR1 is MNHEY and CDR2 SVGAGI. CDR3 in amino acids: CASSYWRTSTDTQYF. DNA of the CDR3: TGTGCCAGCAGTTATTGGCGGACTAGCACAGATACGCAGTATTTT.

V gene TRBV6-1 combines with J gene TRBJ2-1; 13 bases fit TRBD2. V was pared by 4 bases and J by 1 base, with 4 bases of the junction left unmatched. This CDR3 region has 17 residues. Per the germline V gene, CDR1 is MNHNS and CDR2 is SASEGT. The CDR3 reads CASSGTSGGPSYNEQFF. CDR3 bases: TGTGCCAGCAGTGGGACTAGCGGGGGACCTTCCTACAATGAGCAGTTCTTC.

The chain links TRBV29-1 to TRBJ1-1; TRBD1 aligns across 8 bases. The V gene's germline CDR1 is SQVTM and CDR2 ANQGSEA. This CDR3 contains 13 residues. V was pared by 7 bases and J by 0 bases, with 4 bases of the junction left unmatched. The chain's CDR3 is CSAGQGMNTEAFF. The CDR3 nucleotides read TGCAGCGCTGGACAGGGCATGAACACTGAAGCTTTCTTT. Combining the CDR3 with reference TRBV29-1 and TRBJ1-1 gives the whole variable domain SAVISQKPSRDICQRGTSLTIQCQVDSQVTMMFWYRQQPGQSLTLIATANQGSEATYESGFVIDKFPISRPNLTFSTLTVSNMSPEDSSIYLCSAGQGMNTEAFFGQGTRLTVV.

The chain uses TRBV5-5 and TRBJ2-5, with 8 bases lining up with TRBD1. The J call may not be correct, given that the DNA end is closer to TRBJ2-7. CDR1 is SGHKS, CDR2 YYEKEE, per germline (reference sequence). This CDR3 has 16 residues. CDR3 amino acids: CASSLKAGTGPYEQYF. The DNA for the CDR3 is TGTGCCAGCAGCCTCAAAGCCGGGACAGGCCCCTACGAGCAGTACTTC.